This T cell receptor (beta chain) stems from a study of shared T cell receptors in the human thymus. Sequencing was performed with immunoSEQ multiplex PCR; in TCRdb, only in-frame clones are kept and a portion is missing. The top ten clones hold around 0.0099% of a sample with hundreds of thousands of clones, approximately 88% of them seen once. The CDR3 has 16 amino acids. V shed 5 bases, J shed 1 base, and the junction held 6 bases outside the gene matches. Germline V gene data show CDR1 as SEHNR and CDR2 as FQNEAQ (reference sequence). These data also formed part of another study, on human thymus T cells. That study adds: Donation came from healthy Finnish infants having corrective surgery for congenital heart defects. The source of the thymus tissue was resections taken during corrective heart surgery. There appeared to be biased usage of V and J genes in thymic and blood repertoires. Related research found strongly overlapping thymic repertoires in unrelated individuals.

Specimen: thymocytes. This chain uses TRBV7-9 with TRBJ2-3; 10 bases agree with TRBD1. This sequence was found in a boy younger than two with a congenital heart defect. CDR3 sequence: CASSHRQGAGTDTQYF. The CDR3 DNA reads as TGTGCCAGCAGCCACAGACAGGGGGCCGGCACAGATACGCAGTATTTT.